The clone carrying this TCR beta chain was counted only a few times. Its matching antigen is unknown. TCRdb reprocessed the 5' RACE reads via MiXCR and lists one record per CDR3 protein. The data hold 100,000 to 150,000 distinct CDR3 sequences, with 6% to 8% observed a single time. This sample was included in a study of T cells after yellow fever vaccination. General study findings and limits: Most clones from primary vaccination were detected again post-booster (around 95% CD4, 88% CD8).

The germline V gene has CDR1 SEHNR and CDR2 FQNEAQ (reference sequence). The CDR3 has 11 residues. V shed 3 bases and J shed 12 bases, with 9 bases lying between them. The receptor comes from a man younger than 30 who received the YFV17D yellow fever vaccine. This chain joins TRBV7-9 and TRBJ2-1; D is undetermined. The sample here was CD4+ T cells sorted from PBMCs, taken 10 days after the first yellow fever vaccination. The CDR3: CASSFIWGQFF. CDR3 nucleotides: TGTGCCAGCAGCTTTATTTGGGGGCAGTTCTTC.